Listed below are T cell receptor beta chains from one sample, sequenced in a study of CD8+ T cells in alopecia areata. TCRdb's table, derived via immunoSEQ multiplex PCR, lists solely in-frame clones and lacks some. Of some 150,000 clones detected, more than 45% appear once; the ten largest clones hold roughly a fifth. The specimen comprised CD8+ T cells sorted from blood, sampled at week 0. These receptor sequences come from a human donor with alopecia areata. The CDR3 runs from the conserved cysteine through the conserved F or W. The D gene is left open where the match is weak. Rows give clone size only sometimes, using once, few, many, or a class for an expanded clone.

TRBV4-3,TRBJ2-2,-,-,CASSQDRRNTGELFF,TGCGCCAGCAGCCAAGACAGGCGGAACACCGGGGAGCTGTTTTTT
TRBV2,TRBJ1-2,few,-,CASRAGGEDGYTF,TGTGCCAGCAGGGCCGGGGGAGAGGATGGCTACACCTTC
TRBV7-9,TRBJ1-2,-,-,CALRMEPYSGYGYTF,TGTGCCCTTCGGATGGAGCCTTACTCTGGCTATGGCTACACCTTC
TRBV5-6,TRBJ2-1,few,TRBD2,CASSLAAGGGYNEQFF,TGTGCCAGCAGCTTGGCAGCGGGGGGAGGATACAATGAGCAGTTCTTC
TRBV7-2,TRBJ2-7,-,-,CASSHPRGSGYEQYF,TGTGCCAGCAGCCACCCCCGAGGGTCTGGGTACGAGCAGTACTTC
TRBV29-1,TRBJ1-2,-,TRBD1,CSVKTGQGGYGYTF,TGCAGCGTTAAGACGGGACAGGGGGGCTATGGCTACACCTTC
TRBV29-1,TRBJ2-7,-,-,CSVGAGTSYEQYF,TGCAGCGTTGGTGCAGGGACTTCCTACGAGCAGTACTTC
TRBV5-1,TRBJ1-2,-,-,CASSLYSEALYTF,TGCGCCAGCAGCTTGTACAGTGAGGCTCTCTACACCTTC
TRBV13,TRBJ2-7,-,-,CASSFEGKGYEQYF,TGTGCCAGCAGCTTCGAGGGGAAGGGTTACGAGCAGTACTTC
TRBV2,TRBJ2-2,few,-,CASSEFRNTGELFF,TGTGCCAGCAGTGAGTTCCGGAACACCGGGGAGCTGTTTTTT
TRBV27,TRBJ1-6,-,-,CASSLAGARPLHF,TGTGCCAGCAGTTTAGCGGGGGCAAGACCCCTCCACTTT
TRBV7-2,TRBJ2-3,-,-,CASSFLVTDTQYF,TGTGCCAGCAGCTTCCTGGTCACAGATACGCAGTATTTT
TRBV29-1,TRBJ1-1,-,-,CSVRDGVNTEAFF,TGCAGCGTTCGCGATGGGGTGAACACTGAAGCTTTCTTT
TRBV30,TRBJ2-7,-,-,CAWSVGSREQYF,TGTGCCTGGAGTGTAGGGTCTAGGGAGCAGTACTTC
TRBV7-8,TRBJ2-3,few,-,CASSTDRTLDTQYF,TGTGCCAGCAGCACAGACAGAACCTTAGATACGCAGTATTTT
TRBV7-9,TRBJ1-2,-,-,CASSLEATADGYTF,TGTGCCAGCAGCTTAGAAGCGACAGCCGATGGCTACACCTTC
TRBV5-6,TRBJ1-6,-,-,CASSLPQVSSPLHF,TGTGCCAGCAGCTTACCCCAGGTGTCCTCACCCCTCCACTTT
TRBV2,TRBJ2-7,-,-,CASSLGGSYEQYF,TGTGCCAGCAGTCTGGGGGGCTCCTACGAGCAGTACTTC
TRBV13,TRBJ2-7,once,TRBD1,CASGGPGQGDEQYF,TGTGCCAGCGGCGGGCCGGGACAGGGAGACGAGCAGTACTTC
TRBV29-1,TRBJ2-7,-,-,CSVEEVGTRYEQYF,TGCAGCGTTGAAGAAGTTGGCACCCGCTACGAGCAGTACTTC
TRBV7-9,TRBJ2-2,few,-,CASSPLGGELFF,TGTGCCAGCAGCCCCCTGGGAGGGGAGCTGTTTTTT
TRBV29-1,TRBJ1-1,-,-,CSARGGNTEAFF,TGCAGCGCTAGGGGGGGGAACACTGAAGCTTTCTTT
TRBV9,TRBJ1-2,-,-,CASSVGRAGNYGYTF,TGTGCCAGCAGCGTAGGCAGGGCGGGTAACTATGGCTACACCTTC
TRBV2,TRBJ2-5,-,-,CASRGTAEETQYF,TGTGCCAGCCGGGGGACAGCGGAAGAGACCCAGTACTTC
TRBV29-1,TRBJ2-7,-,TRBD1,CSVGDRVYEQYF,TGCAGCGTTGGAGACAGGGTGTACGAGCAGTACTTC